What follows is one T cell receptor (beta chain) and its context. Trimming cost V 3 bases and J 0 bases; bases outside gene matches: 5. Germline values: CDR1 KGHSH, CDR2 LQKENI. This CDR3 is built from 17 residues. This sample was taken from a study of technical replicates of blood from a few donors. Only in-frame clones appear in the TCRdb table, and some are missing; sequencing was by immunoSEQ multiplex PCR. The sample has 95,000 or so clones; 85% to 95% are singletons. The source material was T cells isolated from PBMCs. The TCR sequence derives from a human donor in good health. The chain joins TRBV18 to TRBJ2-6; TRBD1 matches at 7 bases. The CDR3 reads CASSPGQFFSGANVLTF. CDR3 coding DNA: TGTGCCAGCTCACCGGGACAGTTTTTCTCTGGGGCCAACGTCCTGACTTTC. Full variable domain (rest looked up from reference TRBV18 and TRBJ2-6): NAGVMQNPRHLVRRRGQEARLRCSPMKGHSHVYWYRQLPEEGLKFMVYLQKENIIDESGMPKERFSAEFPKEGPSILRIQQVVRGDSAAYFCASSPGQFFSGANVLTFGAGSRLTVL.